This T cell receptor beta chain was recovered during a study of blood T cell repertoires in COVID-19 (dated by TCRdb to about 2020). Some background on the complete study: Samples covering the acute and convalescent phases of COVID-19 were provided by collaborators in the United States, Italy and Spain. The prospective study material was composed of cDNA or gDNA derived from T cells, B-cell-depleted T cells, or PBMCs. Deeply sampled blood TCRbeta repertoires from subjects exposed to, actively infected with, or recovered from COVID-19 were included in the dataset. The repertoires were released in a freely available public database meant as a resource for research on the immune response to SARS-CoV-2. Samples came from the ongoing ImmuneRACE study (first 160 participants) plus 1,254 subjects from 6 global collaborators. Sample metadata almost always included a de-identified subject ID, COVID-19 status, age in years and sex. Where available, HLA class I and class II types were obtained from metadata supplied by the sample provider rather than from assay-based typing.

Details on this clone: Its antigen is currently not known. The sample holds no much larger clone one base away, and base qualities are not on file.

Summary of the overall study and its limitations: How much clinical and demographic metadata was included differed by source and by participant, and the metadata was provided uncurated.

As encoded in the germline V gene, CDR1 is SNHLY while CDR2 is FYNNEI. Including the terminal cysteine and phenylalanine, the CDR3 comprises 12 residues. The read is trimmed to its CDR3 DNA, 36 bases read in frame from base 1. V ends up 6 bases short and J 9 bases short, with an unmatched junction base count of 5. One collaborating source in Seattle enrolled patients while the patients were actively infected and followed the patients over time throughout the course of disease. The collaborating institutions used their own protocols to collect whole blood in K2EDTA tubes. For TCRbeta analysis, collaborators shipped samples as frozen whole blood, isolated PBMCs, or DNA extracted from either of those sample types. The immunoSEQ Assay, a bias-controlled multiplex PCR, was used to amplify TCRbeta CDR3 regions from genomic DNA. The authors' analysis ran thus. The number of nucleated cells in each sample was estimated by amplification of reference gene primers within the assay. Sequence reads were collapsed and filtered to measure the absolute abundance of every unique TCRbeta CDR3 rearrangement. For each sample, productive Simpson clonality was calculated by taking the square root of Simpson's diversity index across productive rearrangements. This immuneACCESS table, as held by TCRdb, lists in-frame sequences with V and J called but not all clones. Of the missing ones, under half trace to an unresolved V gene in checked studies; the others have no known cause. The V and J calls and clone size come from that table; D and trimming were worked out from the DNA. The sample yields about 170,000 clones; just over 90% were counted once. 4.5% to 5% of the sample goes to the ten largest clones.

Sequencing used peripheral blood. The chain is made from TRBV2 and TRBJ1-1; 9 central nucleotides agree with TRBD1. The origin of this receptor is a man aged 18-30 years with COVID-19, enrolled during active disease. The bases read TGTGCCAGCAGGGGGGACAGGGATCAAGCTTTCTTT. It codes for CASRGDRDQAFF.